This T cell receptor (beta chain) is drawn from a study of human CD8 memory T cell subsets. Findings and limits, study-wide: Chao1 estimates indicated that stem-like memory T cells may be more diverse than precursor exhausted T cells.

Making the TCR beta libraries relied on UMI-labeled 5' RACE. TCRdb re-called the 5' RACE reads; one entry per CDR3 protein, DNA not given. The table lists about 7,900 distinct CDR3 sequences, with around 25% in the top ten. Worth noting for this clonotype: The antigen remains undetermined.

Looked up from germline, CDR1 is MNHEY and CDR2 is SVGAGI. This CDR3 contains 17 residues. The chain recombines TRBV6-5 with TRBJ2-3; TCRdb gives TRBD2 as the D gene, but with no DNA this cannot be confirmed. The clonotype originates from a human donor in good health. The sample consisted of CD8+ T cells from PBMCs. CDR3 amino acids: CATSIPPVAGVTDTQYF.